This is a list of T cell receptor beta chains from one sample in a study of blood T cell repertoires in COVID-19. Clones were sequenced by immunoSEQ multiplex PCR, and TCRdb holds only the in-frame ones, with some missing. The data hold fewer than 150,000 clones, with roughly 85% observed a single time. Sequenced: peripheral blood. The source is a middle-aged man with acute or convalescent COVID-19. The CDR3 runs from the conserved cysteine through the conserved F or W. Fields, in order: J gene, V gene, D gene, clone size, CDR3 protein, CDR3 DNA. A D gene is named only where the DNA matches it firmly. Size tells how often a clone was seen (once, few, many) or the class of an expanded clone, and some rows leave it out.

J gene: TRBJ2-1
V gene: TRBV6-5
D gene: NA
clone size: NA
CDR3 protein: CASKKLDSSEQFF
CDR3 DNA: TGTGCCAGCAAAAAATTGGACAGCTCGGAGCAGTTCTTC

J gene: TRBJ2-3
V gene: TRBV3-1/TRBV3-2
D gene: TRBD1
clone size: NA
CDR3 protein: CASSQGRGRGIKTDTQYF
CDR3 DNA: TGTGCCAGCAGCCAAGGTAGGGGGCGCGGAATAAAAACAGATACGCAGTATTTT

J gene: TRBJ2-3
V gene: TRBV5-1
D gene: TRBD1
clone size: NA
CDR3 protein: CASTNKIIPDRVDTQYF
CDR3 DNA: TGCGCCAGCACCAACAAGATCATTCCGGACAGGGTGGATACGCAGTATTTT

J gene: TRBJ2-4
V gene: TRBV3-1/TRBV3-2
D gene: NA
clone size: NA
CDR3 protein: CASSNNRARVSSSKNIQYF
CDR3 DNA: TGTGCCAGCAGCAACAATAGAGCTCGGGTTTCTTCGTCCAAAAACATTCAGTACTTC

J gene: TRBJ2-1
V gene: TRBV28
D gene: NA
clone size: NA
CDR3 protein: CASSPSGGHYNEQFF
CDR3 DNA: TGTGCCAGCAGTCCTTCGGGGGGCCACTACAATGAGCAGTTCTTC

J gene: TRBJ2-1
V gene: TRBV10-1
D gene: TRBD1
clone size: NA
CDR3 protein: CASSSGTGDDNEQFF
CDR3 DNA: TGCGCCAGCAGCTCCGGGACAGGGGATGACAATGAGCAGTTCTTC

J gene: TRBJ1-3
V gene: TRBV6-5
D gene: NA
clone size: NA
CDR3 protein: CASSYAGPGNTIYF
CDR3 DNA: TGTGCCAGCAGTTACGCGGGGCCTGGAAACACCATATATTTT

J gene: TRBJ2-7
V gene: TRBV6-5
D gene: NA
clone size: NA
CDR3 protein: CASSRGKNEQYF
CDR3 DNA: TGTGCCAGCAGTCGCGGGAAGAACGAGCAGTACTTC

J gene: TRBJ1-1
V gene: TRBV27
D gene: NA
clone size: NA
CDR3 protein: CASSFQMNTEAFF
CDR3 DNA: TGTGCCAGCAGTTTTCAGATGAACACTGAAGCTTTCTTT

J gene: TRBJ2-2
V gene: TRBV5-1
D gene: NA
clone size: NA
CDR3 protein: CASSPQQGTGELFF
CDR3 DNA: TGCGCCAGCAGCCCACAACAGGGTACCGGGGAGCTGTTTTTT

J gene: TRBJ1-5
V gene: TRBV6-1
D gene: TRBD1
clone size: NA
CDR3 protein: CASSEGDRTYQPQHF
CDR3 DNA: TGTGCCAGCAGTGAAGGGGACAGGACTTATCAGCCCCAGCATTTT

J gene: TRBJ1-1
V gene: TRBV12-3/TRBV12-4
D gene: NA
clone size: NA
CDR3 protein: CASSRTENTEAFF
CDR3 DNA: TGTGCCAGCAGCAGGACAGAGAACACTGAAGCTTTCTTT

J gene: TRBJ1-3
V gene: TRBV5-1
D gene: TRBD1
clone size: NA
CDR3 protein: CASSLGGQGGTSGNTIYF
CDR3 DNA: TGCGCCAGCAGCTTGGGGGGACAGGGCGGCACATCTGGAAACACCATATATTTT

J gene: TRBJ2-1
V gene: TRBV27
D gene: NA
clone size: NA
CDR3 protein: CASSRHGGPSYNEQFF
CDR3 DNA: TGTGCCAGCAGTCGGCACGGGGGGCCATCCTACAATGAGCAGTTCTTC

J gene: TRBJ1-1
V gene: TRBV6-1
D gene: NA
clone size: NA
CDR3 protein: CASSERGTTEAFF
CDR3 DNA: TGTGCCAGCAGTGAACGGGGGACCACTGAAGCTTTCTTT

J gene: TRBJ2-1
V gene: TRBV29-1
D gene: NA
clone size: NA
CDR3 protein: CSVQRGSYNEQFF
CDR3 DNA: TGCAGCGTACAAAGGGGCTCCTACAATGAGCAGTTCTTC

J gene: TRBJ1-3
V gene: TRBV28
D gene: NA
clone size: NA
CDR3 protein: CASRPAGAGNTIYF
CDR3 DNA: TGTGCCAGCAGGCCAGCAGGGGCTGGAAACACCATATATTTT

J gene: TRBJ1-5
V gene: TRBV6-1
D gene: NA
clone size: NA
CDR3 protein: CASSEPSWAGSNQPQHF
CDR3 DNA: TGTGCCAGCAGTGAACCCAGTTGGGCTGGGAGCAATCAGCCCCAGCATTTT

J gene: TRBJ2-1
V gene: TRBV27
D gene: NA
clone size: NA
CDR3 protein: CASSLFWEPNEQFF
CDR3 DNA: TGTGCCAGCAGTTTATTCTGGGAGCCCAATGAGCAGTTCTTC

J gene: TRBJ1-5
V gene: TRBV6-2/TRBV6-3
D gene: TRBD1
clone size: NA
CDR3 protein: CASSQRDRNQPQHF
CDR3 DNA: TGTGCCAGCAGTCAGAGGGACAGAAATCAGCCCCAGCATTTT

J gene: TRBJ2-1
V gene: TRBV24-1
D gene: NA
clone size: NA
CDR3 protein: CATSDLSGNEQFF
CDR3 DNA: TGTGCCACCAGTGATTTGTCAGGCAATGAGCAGTTCTTC

J gene: TRBJ1-6
V gene: TRBV5-1
D gene: NA
clone size: NA
CDR3 protein: CASSSLEAEPGGPLHF
CDR3 DNA: TGCGCCAGCAGCTCCCTTGAGGCAGAACCCGGTGGACCCCTCCACTTT

J gene: TRBJ2-2
V gene: TRBV5-1
D gene: NA
clone size: NA
CDR3 protein: CASRMDGVSGTGELFF
CDR3 DNA: TGCGCCAGCAGAATGGACGGGGTGTCGGGCACCGGGGAGCTGTTTTTT

J gene: TRBJ2-1
V gene: TRBV19
D gene: NA
clone size: NA
CDR3 protein: CASSSRSLSNEQFF
CDR3 DNA: TGTGCCAGTAGTTCCCGCTCCCTATCTAATGAGCAGTTCTTC

J gene: TRBJ2-7
V gene: TRBV7-9
D gene: TRBD1
clone size: NA
CDR3 protein: CASSRGTGSYEQYF
CDR3 DNA: TGTGCCAGCAGCAGAGGGACAGGATCCTACGAGCAGTACTTC

J gene: TRBJ2-1
V gene: TRBV7-6
D gene: NA
clone size: NA
CDR3 protein: CASSLRGGTYNEQFF
CDR3 DNA: TGTGCCAGCAGCTTACGAGGGGGTACTTACAATGAGCAGTTCTTC

J gene: TRBJ1-4
V gene: TRBV6-5
D gene: TRBD1
clone size: NA
CDR3 protein: CASSYSTGTDEKLFF
CDR3 DNA: TGTGCCAGCAGTTACTCGACAGGGACGGATGAAAAACTGTTTTTT

J gene: TRBJ1-2
V gene: TRBV6-6
D gene: TRBD1
clone size: NA
CDR3 protein: CASSYQDRGRGYTF
CDR3 DNA: TGTGCCAGCAGTTACCAGGACAGGGGACGCGGCTACACCTTC

J gene: TRBJ2-2
V gene: TRBV3-1/TRBV3-2
D gene: TRBD2
clone size: NA
CDR3 protein: CASSPEIAGFPTGELFF
CDR3 DNA: TGTGCCAGCAGCCCAGAAATAGCGGGTTTCCCCACCGGGGAGCTGTTTTTT

J gene: TRBJ1-1
V gene: TRBV18
D gene: NA
clone size: NA
CDR3 protein: CASSPGQPSLGTEAFF
CDR3 DNA: TGTGCCAGCTCACCTGGACAGCCCTCCCTCGGCACTGAAGCTTTCTTT

J gene: TRBJ2-7
V gene: TRBV27
D gene: TRBD1
clone size: NA
CDR3 protein: CASSQGERAYEQYF
CDR3 DNA: TGTGCCAGCAGTCAGGGGGAACGAGCTTACGAGCAGTACTTC

J gene: TRBJ1-1
V gene: TRBV25-1
D gene: NA
clone size: NA
CDR3 protein: CASSEYWNSKAFF
CDR3 DNA: TGTGCCAGCAGTGAATATTGGAACAGCAAAGCTTTCTTT

J gene: TRBJ1-5
V gene: TRBV2
D gene: TRBD1
clone size: NA
CDR3 protein: CASSGQGLSNQPQHF
CDR3 DNA: TGTGCCAGCAGCGGACAGGGTCTTAGCAATCAGCCCCAGCATTTT

J gene: TRBJ1-4
V gene: TRBV10-2
D gene: NA
clone size: few
CDR3 protein: CASAGSDVEKLFF
CDR3 DNA: TGCGCCAGCGCTGGGAGTGACGTTGAAAAACTGTTTTTT

J gene: TRBJ2-3
V gene: TRBV18
D gene: NA
clone size: NA
CDR3 protein: CASSPSWKGTDTQYF
CDR3 DNA: TGTGCCAGCTCACCGTCCTGGAAGGGGACAGATACGCAGTATTTT

J gene: TRBJ2-2
V gene: TRBV7-8
D gene: TRBD2
clone size: NA
CDR3 protein: CASSDRLAGSTGELFF
CDR3 DNA: TGTGCCAGCAGCGACAGACTAGCGGGAAGCACCGGGGAGCTGTTTTTT

J gene: TRBJ1-2
V gene: TRBV7-9
D gene: NA
clone size: NA
CDR3 protein: CASSLAAGGVGYTF
CDR3 DNA: TGTGCCAGCAGCTTAGCGGCCGGAGGGGTTGGCTACACCTTC

J gene: TRBJ2-7
V gene: TRBV18
D gene: NA
clone size: NA
CDR3 protein: CASSPRFGITGYEQYF
CDR3 DNA: TGTGCCAGCTCACCACGATTCGGTATTACGGGCTACGAGCAGTACTTC

J gene: TRBJ2-1
V gene: TRBV7-2
D gene: NA
clone size: NA
CDR3 protein: CASSLRRGNHEQFF
CDR3 DNA: TGTGCCAGCAGCTTAAGGCGCGGGAACCATGAGCAGTTCTTC

J gene: TRBJ1-1
V gene: TRBV25-1
D gene: NA
clone size: NA
CDR3 protein: CASSGLGSLDTEAFF
CDR3 DNA: TGTGCCAGCAGTGGCCTAGGGAGCCTAGACACTGAAGCTTTCTTT

J gene: TRBJ2-5
V gene: TRBV6-6
D gene: TRBD1
clone size: few
CDR3 protein: CASSHPGQGFQETQYF
CDR3 DNA: TGTGCCAGCAGTCACCCGGGACAGGGATTCCAAGAGACCCAGTACTTC

J gene: TRBJ1-1
V gene: TRBV5-5
D gene: NA
clone size: NA
CDR3 protein: CASSTQGLSNTEAFF
CDR3 DNA: TGTGCCAGCAGCACGCAGGGACTTTCGAACACTGAAGCTTTCTTT

J gene: TRBJ2-1
V gene: TRBV11-3
D gene: TRBD2
clone size: NA
CDR3 protein: CASSPSGREYNEQFF
CDR3 DNA: TGTGCCAGCAGCCCCAGCGGGAGGGAATATAATGAGCAGTTCTTC

J gene: TRBJ2-7
V gene: TRBV5-1
D gene: NA
clone size: NA
CDR3 protein: CASSWQMPYEQYF
CDR3 DNA: TGCGCCAGCAGTTGGCAGATGCCCTACGAGCAGTACTTC

J gene: TRBJ2-1
V gene: TRBV7-8
D gene: TRBD2
clone size: NA
CDR3 protein: CASSGLAETSYNEQFF
CDR3 DNA: TGTGCCAGCAGCGGACTAGCGGAAACCTCCTACAATGAGCAGTTCTTC

J gene: TRBJ1-6
V gene: TRBV5-4
D gene: NA
clone size: once
CDR3 protein: CASSWGENSPLHF
CDR3 DNA: TGTGCCAGCAGCTGGGGAGAAAATTCACCCCTCCACTTT

J gene: TRBJ2-7
V gene: TRBV6-2/TRBV6-3
D gene: NA
clone size: NA
CDR3 protein: CASSYPQGPYEQYF
CDR3 DNA: TGTGCCAGCAGTTACCCTCAGGGCCCCTACGAGCAGTACTTC

J gene: TRBJ2-2
V gene: TRBV11-1
D gene: NA
clone size: NA
CDR3 protein: CASSLVTSYTGELFF
CDR3 DNA: TGTGCCAGCAGCTTAGTGACTAGTTACACCGGGGAGCTGTTTTTT

J gene: TRBJ2-1
V gene: TRBV27
D gene: TRBD2
clone size: NA
CDR3 protein: CASSSGTSGNNEQFF
CDR3 DNA: TGTGCCAGCAGTTCCGGGACTAGCGGGAACAATGAGCAGTTCTTC

J gene: TRBJ2-2
V gene: TRBV19
D gene: NA
clone size: NA
CDR3 protein: CASNFGHTGELFF
CDR3 DNA: TGTGCCAGTAATTTTGGGCACACCGGGGAGCTGTTTTTT

J gene: TRBJ2-1
V gene: TRBV11-3
D gene: TRBD2
clone size: NA
CDR3 protein: CASSLGLAGYEQFF
CDR3 DNA: TGTGCCAGCAGCTTAGGGCTAGCGGGCTATGAGCAGTTCTTC

J gene: TRBJ1-4
V gene: TRBV6-4
D gene: NA
clone size: NA
CDR3 protein: CASSEQLNEKLFF
CDR3 DNA: TGTGCCAGCAGTGAACAGTTAAATGAAAAACTGTTTTTT

J gene: TRBJ2-7
V gene: TRBV15
D gene: NA
clone size: NA
CDR3 protein: CATGAGYYEQYF
CDR3 DNA: TGTGCCACCGGGGCAGGCTACTACGAGCAGTACTTC

J gene: TRBJ2-1
V gene: TRBV6-2/TRBV6-3
D gene: TRBD2
clone size: NA
CDR3 protein: CASSLGLGGNEQFF
CDR3 DNA: TGTGCCAGCAGCCTCGGACTAGGAGGGAATGAGCAGTTCTTC

J gene: TRBJ2-3
V gene: TRBV10-1
D gene: NA
clone size: once
CDR3 protein: CASSPLPADTQYF
CDR3 DNA: TGCGCCAGCAGCCCACTACCAGCGGATACGCAGTATTTT

J gene: TRBJ2-1
V gene: TRBV6-6
D gene: NA
clone size: NA
CDR3 protein: CASTDTSLQEGQFF
CDR3 DNA: TGTGCCAGCACCGATACTAGCCTCCAAGAGGGGCAGTTCTTC

J gene: TRBJ1-1
V gene: TRBV30
D gene: TRBD1
clone size: NA
CDR3 protein: CAWSVLDREAFF
CDR3 DNA: TGTGCCTGGAGTGTCTTGGACAGGGAAGCTTTCTTT

J gene: TRBJ2-5
V gene: TRBV9
D gene: NA
clone size: NA
CDR3 protein: CASSVLGGGGETQYF
CDR3 DNA: TGTGCCAGCAGCGTATTGGGGGGAGGCGGGGAGACCCAGTACTTC

J gene: TRBJ2-1
V gene: TRBV4-1
D gene: TRBD2
clone size: few
CDR3 protein: CASSQVRLAGRYNEQFF
CDR3 DNA: TGCGCCAGCAGCCAAGTTCGGCTAGCGGGGCGCTACAATGAGCAGTTCTTC

J gene: TRBJ2-1
V gene: TRBV6-1
D gene: TRBD2
clone size: NA
CDR3 protein: CASRLSGDEQFF
CDR3 DNA: TGTGCCAGCAGACTTAGCGGGGACGAGCAGTTCTTC